The rows below give T cell receptor beta chains drawn from one sample of a study of CD8 T cells in Susac syndrome. TCRdb reprocessed the immunoSEQ multiplex PCR reads via MiXCR and lists one record per CDR3 protein. The repertoire holds around 200,000 distinct CDR3 sequences, with approximately 95% as singletons. The sequenced sample was CD8+ T cells from PBMCs. The receptor set was obtained from a human donor with Susac syndrome. Each CDR3 is given with its conserved first and last residue. The order of the fields is V gene, J gene, D gene, clone size, CDR3 DNA, CDR3 protein. The D gene is left open where the match is weak. A clone size is listed for some rows: how often the clone was seen (once, few, many), or a class if it is expanded.

v_gene: TRBV2
j_gene: TRBJ2-1
d_gene: NA
abundance: NA
CDR3nt: TGTGCCAGCATTGGTCTTTTGGAGGGGGGAAATAACAATGAGCAGTTCTTC
CDR3aa: CASIGLLEGGNNNEQFF

v_gene: TRBV12-3/TRBV12-4
j_gene: TRBJ2-2
d_gene: NA
abundance: once
CDR3nt: TGTGCCAGCAGCCCGCCAACAGGGACCGGGGAGCTGTTTTTT
CDR3aa: CASSPPTGTGELFF

v_gene: TRBV30
j_gene: TRBJ2-3
d_gene: NA
abundance: once
CDR3nt: TGTGCCTGGAGCAGGGGAACAGATACGCAGTATTTT
CDR3aa: CAWSRGTDTQYF

v_gene: TRBV30
j_gene: TRBJ2-6
d_gene: NA
abundance: NA
CDR3nt: TGTGCCCTGGTTCTAGGGTCTGGGGCCAACGTCCTGACTTTC
CDR3aa: CALVLGSGANVLTF

v_gene: TRBV3-1
j_gene: TRBJ1-4
d_gene: NA
abundance: NA
CDR3nt: TGTGCCAGCAGCCAAGAAACAGGGCTTAATGAAAAACTGTTTTTT
CDR3aa: CASSQETGLNEKLFF

v_gene: TRBV15
j_gene: TRBJ2-1
d_gene: NA
abundance: NA
CDR3nt: TGTGCCACCAGCAGAGCAGGAGGTTACAATGAGCAGTTCTTC
CDR3aa: CATSRAGGYNEQFF

v_gene: TRBV2
j_gene: TRBJ2-3
d_gene: TRBD1
abundance: NA
CDR3nt: TGTGCCAGCGGATGGGACAGGGGGCCGGCAGATACGCAGTATTTT
CDR3aa: CASGWDRGPADTQYF

v_gene: TRBV7-8
j_gene: TRBJ2-3
d_gene: NA
abundance: NA
CDR3nt: TGTGCCAGCAGCTTAGCGCTTATTTCCGGGGGGCCGACAATTACGGTGGTACAGTATTTT
CDR3aa: CASSLALISGGPTITVVQYF

v_gene: TRBV30
j_gene: TRBJ2-2
d_gene: NA
abundance: NA
CDR3nt: TGTGCCTGTGACGGCGATACGAACACCGGGGAGCTGTTTTTT
CDR3aa: CACDGDTNTGELFF

v_gene: TRBV5-4
j_gene: TRBJ1-2
d_gene: TRBD1
abundance: once
CDR3nt: TGTGCCAGCAGCATCGGACAGGGAACTTACTATGGCTACACCTTC
CDR3aa: CASSIGQGTYYGYTF

v_gene: TRBV27
j_gene: TRBJ2-5
d_gene: NA
abundance: NA
CDR3nt: TGTGCCAGCAGTGACCGCCCGGACGCAAACCAAGAGACCCAGTACTTC
CDR3aa: CASSDRPDANQETQYF

v_gene: TRBV4-1
j_gene: TRBJ2-1
d_gene: NA
abundance: once
CDR3nt: TGCGCCAGCAGCGGGAGCTCGTGGGATGAGCAGTTCTTC
CDR3aa: CASSGSSWDEQFF

v_gene: TRBV25-1
j_gene: TRBJ2-3
d_gene: NA
abundance: NA
CDR3nt: TGTGCCAGCAGTGAATTCAGCGGTTCCGGCACAGATACGCAGTATTTT
CDR3aa: CASSEFSGSGTDTQYF

v_gene: TRBV20-1
j_gene: TRBJ2-1
d_gene: NA
abundance: NA
CDR3nt: TGCAGTGCTAGCCGAAATACCGGGAACTACTACAATGAGCAGTTCTTC
CDR3aa: CSASRNTGNYYNEQFF

v_gene: TRBV4-1
j_gene: TRBJ2-1
d_gene: TRBD1
abundance: NA
CDR3nt: TGCGCCAGCAGCCAAGGGACAGGGGATAATGAGCAGTTCTTC
CDR3aa: CASSQGTGDNEQFF

v_gene: TRBV29-1
j_gene: TRBJ2-7
d_gene: TRBD1
abundance: NA
CDR3nt: TGCAGCGTTGGCGATCCGGGACAGGGCATTGGAGAGCAGTACTTC
CDR3aa: CSVGDPGQGIGEQYF

v_gene: TRBV9
j_gene: TRBJ2-4
d_gene: TRBD2
abundance: once
CDR3nt: TGTGCCAGCAGCGTAGCTGGGACTAGCGGAAACATTCAGTACTTC
CDR3aa: CASSVAGTSGNIQYF

v_gene: TRBV20-1
j_gene: TRBJ1-1
d_gene: NA
abundance: NA
CDR3nt: TGCAGTGCTAGAGTCCGGGGATACACTGAAGCTTTCTTT
CDR3aa: CSARVRGYTEAFF

v_gene: TRBV5-1
j_gene: TRBJ2-7
d_gene: TRBD1
abundance: NA
CDR3nt: TGCGCCAGCAGCCGCGGACAGGGGCCCTACGAGCAGTACTTC
CDR3aa: CASSRGQGPYEQYF

v_gene: TRBV28
j_gene: TRBJ2-5
d_gene: TRBD1
abundance: NA
CDR3nt: TGTGCCAGCACCTGGACAGGGAGCCAAGGTGGGACCCAGTACTTC
CDR3aa: CASTWTGSQGGTQYF

v_gene: TRBV28
j_gene: TRBJ2-7
d_gene: NA
abundance: NA
CDR3nt: TGTGCCAGCAGTTTATACGGGGAGAGAACCTACGAGCAGTACTTC
CDR3aa: CASSLYGERTYEQYF

v_gene: TRBV3-1
j_gene: TRBJ2-5
d_gene: NA
abundance: NA
CDR3nt: TGTGCCAGCAGCCAAGCGGCAGGGGGGCAGTACTTC
CDR3aa: CASSQAAGGQYF